This T cell receptor beta chain was sequenced for a study of blood T cell repertoires in COVID-19. Original data processing: Nucleated cell counts were estimated from reference gene primer amplification. Assay: immunoSEQ multiplex PCR; the TCRdb copy retains only in-frame clones and omits some. The DNA was the basis for D and trimming; V, J and clone size are from that table. The sample contains 200,000 to 250,000 clones, roughly 80% of which appear only once. The CDR3 is 17 amino acids. From germline, CDR1 is MNHEY and CDR2 SMNVEV (reference sequence). The V and J ends lost 2 bases and 0 bases respectively, with 16 bases between them. Remarks on this clone: This is likely a read error, given that the CDR3 carries no conserved phenylalanine or tryptophan at its end.

The V gene is TRBV27, the J gene TRBJ1-2; a possible D gene is TRBD1 (5 bases). This TCR was sampled from an older woman with acute or convalescent COVID-19. Sequencing was carried out using peripheral blood. The CDR3: CASSLIGATAANYGYTL. The CDR3 region has the DNA TGTGCCAGCAGTTTAATTGGGGCCACCGCGGCTAACTATGGCTACACCCTC.